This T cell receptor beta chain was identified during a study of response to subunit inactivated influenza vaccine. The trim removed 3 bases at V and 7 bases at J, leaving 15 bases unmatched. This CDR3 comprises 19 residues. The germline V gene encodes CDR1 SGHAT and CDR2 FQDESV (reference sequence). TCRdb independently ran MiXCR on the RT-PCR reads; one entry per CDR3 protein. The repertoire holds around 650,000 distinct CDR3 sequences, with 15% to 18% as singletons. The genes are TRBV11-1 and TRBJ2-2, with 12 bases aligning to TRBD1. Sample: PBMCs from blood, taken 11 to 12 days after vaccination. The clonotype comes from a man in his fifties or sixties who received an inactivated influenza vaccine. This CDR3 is CASSFTSHSGTGGIGELFF. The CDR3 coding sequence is TGTGCCAGCAGCTTTACCTCACACTCCGGGACAGGGGGCATCGGGGAGCTGTTTTTT.